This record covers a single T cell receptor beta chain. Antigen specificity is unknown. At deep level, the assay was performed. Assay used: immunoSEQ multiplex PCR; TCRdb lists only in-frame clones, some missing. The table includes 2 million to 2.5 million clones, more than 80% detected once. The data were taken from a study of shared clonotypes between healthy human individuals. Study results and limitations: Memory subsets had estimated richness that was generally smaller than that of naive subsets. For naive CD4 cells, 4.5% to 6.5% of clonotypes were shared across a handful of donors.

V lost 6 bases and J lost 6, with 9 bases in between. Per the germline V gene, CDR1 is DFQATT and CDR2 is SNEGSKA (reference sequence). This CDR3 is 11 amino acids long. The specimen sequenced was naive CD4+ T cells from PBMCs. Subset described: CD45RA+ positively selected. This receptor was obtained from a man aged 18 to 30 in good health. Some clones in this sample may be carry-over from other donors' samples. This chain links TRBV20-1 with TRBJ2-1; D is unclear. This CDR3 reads CSAQLRNEQFF. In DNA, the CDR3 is TGCAGTGCCCAGTTGCGCAATGAGCAGTTCTTC.